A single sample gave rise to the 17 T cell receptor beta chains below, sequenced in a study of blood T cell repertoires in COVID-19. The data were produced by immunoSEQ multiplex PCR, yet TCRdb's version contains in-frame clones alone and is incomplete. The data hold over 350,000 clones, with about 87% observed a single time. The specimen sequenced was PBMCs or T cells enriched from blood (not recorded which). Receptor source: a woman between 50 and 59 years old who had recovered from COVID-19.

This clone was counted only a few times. This CDR3 is CASSPRPDSTNEKLFF. The CDR3 nucleotides read TGCGCCAGCAGCCCCCGGCCAGACTCAACTAATGAAAAACTGTTTTTT. V is TRBV5-1 and J is TRBJ1-4, with D unresolved. Between the trimmed V and J ends, which lost 4 bases and 0 bases, there was a span of 13 bases. CDR3 length: 16 residues. Looked up from germline, CDR1 is SGHRS and CDR2 is YFSETQ.

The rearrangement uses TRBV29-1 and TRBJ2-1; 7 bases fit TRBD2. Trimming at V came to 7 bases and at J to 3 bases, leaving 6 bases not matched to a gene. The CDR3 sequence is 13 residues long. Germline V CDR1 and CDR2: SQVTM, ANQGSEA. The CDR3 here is CSAISGYYNEQFF. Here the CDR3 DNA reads TGCAGCGCCATTAGCGGGTACTACAATGAGCAGTTCTTC.

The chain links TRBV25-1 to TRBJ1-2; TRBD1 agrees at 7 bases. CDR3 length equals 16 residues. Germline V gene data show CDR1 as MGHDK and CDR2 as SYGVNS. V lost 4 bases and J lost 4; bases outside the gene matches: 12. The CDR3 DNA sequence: TGTGCCAGCAGTGCGACGTACAGGGGAGTAAGCTATGGCTACACCTTC. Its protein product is CASSATYRGVSYGYTF.

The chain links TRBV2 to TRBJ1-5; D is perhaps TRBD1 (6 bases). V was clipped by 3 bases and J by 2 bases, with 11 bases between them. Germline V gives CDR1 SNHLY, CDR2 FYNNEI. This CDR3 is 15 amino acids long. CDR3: CASSEGPGGNQPQHF. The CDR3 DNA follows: TGTGCCAGCAGTGAGGGGCCAGGGGGCAATCAGCCCCAGCATTTT.

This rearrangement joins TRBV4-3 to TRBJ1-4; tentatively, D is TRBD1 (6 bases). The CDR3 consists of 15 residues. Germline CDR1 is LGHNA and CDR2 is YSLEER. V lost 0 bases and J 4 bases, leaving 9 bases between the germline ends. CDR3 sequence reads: CASSQDPRGNEKLFF. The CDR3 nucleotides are TGCGCCAGCAGCCAAGACCCCAGGGGTAATGAAAAACTGTTTTTT.

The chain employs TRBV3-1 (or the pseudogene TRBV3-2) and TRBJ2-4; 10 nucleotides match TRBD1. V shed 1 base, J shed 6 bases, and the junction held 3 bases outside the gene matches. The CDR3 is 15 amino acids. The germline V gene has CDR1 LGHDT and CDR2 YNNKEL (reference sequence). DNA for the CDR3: TGTGCCAGCAGCCAAGGGACAGGGGGTGGAAACATTCAGTACTTC. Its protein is CASSQGTGGGNIQYF.

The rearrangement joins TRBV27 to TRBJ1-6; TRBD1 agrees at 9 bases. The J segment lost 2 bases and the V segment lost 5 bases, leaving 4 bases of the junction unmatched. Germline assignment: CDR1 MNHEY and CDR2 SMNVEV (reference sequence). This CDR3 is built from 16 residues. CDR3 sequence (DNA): TGTGCCAGCAGTCCCCGGACAGGGGCCTATAATTCACCCCTCCACTTT. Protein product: CASSPRTGAYNSPLHF.

The CDR3: CASSPGQGIDGYTF. The CDR3 DNA sequence: TGTGCCAGCAGCCCCGGGCAGGGTATCGATGGCTACACCTTC. The V call is TRBV11-2, the J call TRBJ1-2, with a tentative D call TRBD1 (5 bases). This CDR3 has 14 amino acids. Looked up from germline, CDR1 is SGHAT and CDR2 is FQNNGV. Trimming cost V 5 bases and J 6 bases, with 16 bases left between them.

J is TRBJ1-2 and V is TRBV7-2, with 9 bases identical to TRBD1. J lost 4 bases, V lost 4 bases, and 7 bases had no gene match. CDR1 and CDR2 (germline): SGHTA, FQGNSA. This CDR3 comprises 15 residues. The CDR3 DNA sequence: TGTGCCAGCAGCTCTACAGGGGGCATGATCTATGGCTACACCTTC. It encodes CASSSTGGMIYGYTF.

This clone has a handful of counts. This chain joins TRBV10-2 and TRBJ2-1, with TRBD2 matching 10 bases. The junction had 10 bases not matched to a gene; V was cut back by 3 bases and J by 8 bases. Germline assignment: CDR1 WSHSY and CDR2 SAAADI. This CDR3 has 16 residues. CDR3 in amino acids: CASSDESSGGADEQFF. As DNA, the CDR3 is TGCGCCAGCAGTGATGAGTCGAGCGGGGGGGCCGATGAGCAGTTCTTC.

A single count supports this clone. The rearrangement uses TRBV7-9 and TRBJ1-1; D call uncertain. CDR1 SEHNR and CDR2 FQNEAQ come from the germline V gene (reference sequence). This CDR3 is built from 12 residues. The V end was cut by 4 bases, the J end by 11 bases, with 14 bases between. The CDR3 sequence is CASSSSGPGAFF. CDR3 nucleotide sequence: TGTGCCAGCAGCTCATCCGGTCCGGGGGCTTTCTTT.

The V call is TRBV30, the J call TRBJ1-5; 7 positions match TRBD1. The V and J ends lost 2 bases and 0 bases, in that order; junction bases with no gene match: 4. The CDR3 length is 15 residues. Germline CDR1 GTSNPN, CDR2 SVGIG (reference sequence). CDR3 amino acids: CAWSSTGFSNQPQHF. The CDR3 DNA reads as TGTGCCTGGAGTTCGACAGGGTTTAGCAATCAGCCCCAGCATTTT.

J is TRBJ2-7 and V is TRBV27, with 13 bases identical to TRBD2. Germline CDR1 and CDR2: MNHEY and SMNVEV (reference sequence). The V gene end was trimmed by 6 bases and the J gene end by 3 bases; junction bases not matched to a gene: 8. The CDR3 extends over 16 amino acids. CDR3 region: CASSPRTSGGIYEQYF. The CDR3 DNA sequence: TGTGCCAGCAGCCCCCGGACTAGCGGGGGAATCTACGAGCAGTACTTC.

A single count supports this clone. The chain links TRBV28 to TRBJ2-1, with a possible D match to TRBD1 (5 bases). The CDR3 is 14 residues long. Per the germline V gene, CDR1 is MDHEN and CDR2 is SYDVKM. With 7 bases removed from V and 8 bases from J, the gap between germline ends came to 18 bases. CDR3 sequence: CASKLGRVRDEQFF. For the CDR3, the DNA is TGTGCCAGCAAATTAGGCAGGGTCCGGGATGAGCAGTTCTTC.

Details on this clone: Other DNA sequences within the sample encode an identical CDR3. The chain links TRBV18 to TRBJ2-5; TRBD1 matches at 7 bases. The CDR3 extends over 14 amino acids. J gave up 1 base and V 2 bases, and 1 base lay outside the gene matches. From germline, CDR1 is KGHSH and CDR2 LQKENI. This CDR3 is CASSPRTGQETQYF. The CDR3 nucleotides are TGTGCCAGCTCACCAAGGACAGGCCAAGAGACCCAGTACTTC. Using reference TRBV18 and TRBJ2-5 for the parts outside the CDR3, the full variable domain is NAGVMQNPRHLVRRRGQEARLRCSPMKGHSHVYWYRQLPEEGLKFMVYLQKENIIDESGMPKERFSAEFPKEGPSILRIQQVVRGDSAAYFCASSPRTGQETQYFGPGTRLLVL.

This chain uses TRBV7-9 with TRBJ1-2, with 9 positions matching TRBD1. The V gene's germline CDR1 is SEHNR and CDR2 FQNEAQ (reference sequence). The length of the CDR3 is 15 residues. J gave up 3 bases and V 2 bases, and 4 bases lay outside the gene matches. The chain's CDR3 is CASSLPRTGDYGYTF. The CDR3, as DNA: TGTGCCAGCAGCTTACCCCGGACAGGGGACTATGGCTACACCTTC.

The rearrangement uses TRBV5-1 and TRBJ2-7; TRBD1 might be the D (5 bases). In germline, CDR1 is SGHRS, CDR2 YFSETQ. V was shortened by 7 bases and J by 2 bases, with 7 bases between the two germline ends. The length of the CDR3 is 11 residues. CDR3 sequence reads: CASSRAYEQYF. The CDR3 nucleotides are TGCGCCAGCTCCAGGGCCTACGAGCAGTACTTC.